This TCR beta chain was found in a study of blood T cell repertoires in COVID-19. Across the whole study: Some COVID-19 samples were acute and others convalescent; all came from the United States, Italy and Spain. PBMCs, B-cell-depleted T cells, or T cells provided the cDNA or gDNA that made up the material.

V trimming: 5 bases; J trimming: 1 base; junction bases outside the gene matches: 11. CDR1 MDHEN and CDR2 SYDVKM come from the germline V gene. The CDR3 has 17 amino acids. As originally analysed: Reference gene primer amplification yielded estimated nucleated cell counts. The data were produced by immunoSEQ multiplex PCR, yet TCRdb's version contains in-frame clones alone and is incomplete. The V and J calls and the clone size are those of that table, but D and trimming were determined from the DNA. The table shows 250,000 to 350,000 clones, with about nine tenths occurring only once. The TCR comes from a woman aged 40 to 55 who had recovered from COVID-19. The chain carries TRBV28 and TRBJ2-3; 8 nucleotides line up with TRBD2. The sequenced sample consisted of peripheral blood. The CDR3 DNA reads as TGTGCCAGCAGTAACCCCGGGAGGGTAGCGGGCACAGATACGCAGTATTTT. Residues: CASSNPGRVAGTDTQYF.